These 20 T cell receptor beta chains were sequenced from one sample in a study of T cells in Graves' hyperthyroidism and ophthalmopathy. From RNA transcripts, TCR beta CDR3 regions were amplified. Initially, a first-round RT-PCR of the TCR CDR3 employed the HTBI primer set. TCRdb analysed the multiplex PCR reads with MiXCR anew, one entry per CDR3 protein. The sample contains around 600,000 distinct CDR3 sequences, approximately 14% of which appear only once. Sequenced material: blood. Receptor source: a woman in her forties or fifties with Graves' ophthalmopathy.

This clonotype appeared many times. V is TRBV7-2 and J is TRBJ2-7; either TRBD1 or TRBD2 may fit D (5 bases each). Germline-derived CDR1 and CDR2 are SGHTA and FQGNSA. The germline V and J ends were trimmed by 0 bases and 4 bases, with 34 bases remaining between them. The CDR3 runs to 22 residues. CDR3 region: CASSLARKAGRDPDSSRYEQYF. The CDR3 DNA is TGTGCCAGCAGCTTAGCGAGAAAGGCTGGCAGGGACCCCGACTCCTCGCGGTACGAGCAGTACTTC.

V usage is TRBV6-2 or TRBV6-3 and J usage is TRBJ2-5; D not certain. Trimming removed 0 bases from V and 0 bases from J, with 14 bases in between. Germline lookup yields CDR1 MNHEY and CDR2 SVGEGT. CDR3 length: 17 residues. The CDR3 protein is CASSYSSRVVYQETQYF. DNA of the CDR3: TGTGCCAGCAGTTACTCGAGTAGAGTCGTGTACCAAGAGACCCAGTACTTC.

This clonotype has ten or more counts. The chain uses TRBV12-3 or TRBV12-4 and TRBJ1-2; tentatively, D is TRBD1 (5 bases). V lost 1 base and J 6 bases, leaving 12 bases between the germline ends. There are 14 residues in the CDR3. The CDR3 protein is CASSLGSGTNGYTF. CDR3 DNA: TGTGCCAGCAGTTTAGGATCAGGGACGAATGGCTACACCTTC.

DNA of the CDR3: TGTGCCACCAGCAGAGTTCTAGGCAATGAGCAGTTCTTC. Protein sequence: CATSRVLGNEQFF. The chain joins TRBV15 to TRBJ2-1; D remains ambiguous. This CDR3 has 13 residues. Trimming removed 1 base from V and 6 bases from J, with 7 bases in between. CDR1 is LNHNV and CDR2 is YYDKDF in the germline V gene (reference sequence).

There are many counts of this clonotype. V and J are TRBV5-1 and TRBJ2-1; perhaps TRBD2 as D (6 bases). The CDR3 is made up of 14 amino acids. Germline lookup yields CDR1 SGHRS and CDR2 YFSETQ. V was clipped by 3 bases and J by 8 bases, with 15 bases between them. The CDR3 reads CASSSRLAIHEQFF. CDR3 coding DNA: TGCGCCAGCAGCTCGCGCCTAGCGATACATGAGCAGTTCTTC.

In its sample, this clonotype was seen many times. The chain carries TRBV28 and TRBJ2-3, with 9 nucleotides matching TRBD2. The trim removed 5 bases at V and 0 bases at J, leaving 3 bases unmatched. The CDR3 length is 15 residues. Germline assignment: CDR1 MDHEN and CDR2 SYDVKM. CDR3 DNA: TGTGCCAGCAGTGGGCGGGGGGGAAGCACAGATACGCAGTATTTT. It codes for CASSGRGGSTDTQYF.

This clonotype was recorded many times. This sequence joins TRBV11-3 and TRBJ2-3; D uncertain. V was shortened by 5 bases and J by 4 bases, with 13 bases between the two germline ends. CDR1 and CDR2 from the germline V gene are SGHNT and YENEEA. The CDR3 runs to 14 residues. In nucleotides, the CDR3 is TGTGCCAGCAGCCACCGGGCCCGGGCAGATACGCAGTATTTT. It codes for CASSHRARADTQYF.

This clonotype occurred a few times. CDR3: CASSSASGFQPQHF. The CDR3 DNA sequence: TGTGCCAGTAGTAGCGCGTCGGGGTTTCAGCCCCAGCATTTT. This chain uses TRBV19 with TRBJ1-5, with D hard to call. In germline, CDR1 is LNHDA, CDR2 SQIVND (reference sequence). The length of the CDR3 is 14 residues. V lost 4 bases to trimming and J lost 6 bases, with 13 bases between them.

The chain employs TRBV28 and TRBJ1-5; a weak D match, TRBD1 (5 bases). V was cut by 7 bases and J by 2 bases, with 15 bases left in between. Germline-derived CDR1 and CDR2 are MDHEN and SYDVKM. The CDR3 has 15 amino acids. CDR3 bases: TGTGCCAGCACCCCCCTGGCGGGGGGCAATCAGCCCCAGCATTTT. Amino acid sequence: CASTPLAGGNQPQHF.

The V call is TRBV30, the J call TRBJ2-1; 7 nucleotides match TRBD2. The junction had 8 bases not matched to a gene; V was cut back by 0 bases and J by 6 bases. The CDR3 runs to 15 residues. In germline, CDR1 is GTSNPN, CDR2 SVGIG (reference sequence). The CDR3, as DNA: TGTGCCTGGAGTGTAGTTGCGGGAGCGGGCAATGAGCAGTTCTTC. It encodes CAWSVVAGAGNEQFF.

This clonotype was detected a few times. The chain combines TRBV7-2 with TRBJ2-7; 9 nucleotides align to TRBD1. V lost 5 bases to trimming and J lost 9 bases; unmatched junction nucleotides: 11. This CDR3 contains 14 residues. CDR1 SGHTA and CDR2 FQGNSA come from the germline V gene. The CDR3 spells CASSNRDRVSGQYF. CDR3 nucleotide sequence: TGTGCCAGCAGCAACCGGGACAGGGTCTCGGGGCAGTACTTC.

The rearrangement links TRBV9 to TRBJ2-1; possibly TRBD2 for D (6 bases). The germline CDR1 and CDR2 sequences are SGDLS and YYNGEE. CDR3 length: 16 amino acids. V gave up 2 bases and J gave up 0 bases, with 12 bases separating them. CDR3 nucleotides: TGTGCCAGCAGCGTCCTGGGACTTCCCTCCTACAATGAGCAGTTCTTC. This translates into CASSVLGLPSYNEQFF.

This chain links TRBV19 with TRBJ1-5, with 7 bases lining up with TRBD1. The CDR3 has 15 amino acids. CDR1 LNHDA and CDR2 SQIVND come from the germline V gene (reference sequence). Trimming cost V 5 bases and J 4 bases; bases outside gene matches: 8. For the CDR3, the DNA is TGTGCCAGTAGTCCTTGGACAGGAGCTAATCAGCCCCAGCATTTT. Translating it yields CASSPWTGANQPQHF.

This clonotype showed up just a few times. This chain connects TRBV27 to TRBJ2-1; the D gene is possibly TRBD1 (5 bases). Germline values: CDR1 MNHEY, CDR2 SMNVEV (reference sequence). V gave up 3 bases and J gave up 7 bases, with 19 bases separating them. The CDR3 covers 16 residues. The CDR3 region has the DNA TGTGCCAGCAGTTTCATTGGGGCGAGAAGTAGGAATGAGCAGTTCTTC. Translation gives CASSFIGARSRNEQFF.

This clonotype was seen more than once but under ten times. In DNA, the CDR3 is TGTGCCAGTAGTAGGTGGGAGGGTGGCGGCACCGGGGAGCTGTTTTTT. Translation: CASSRWEGGGTGELFF. The V call is TRBV19, the J call TRBJ2-2; 7 positions match TRBD2. With 4 bases clipped from V and 4 bases from J, the junction kept 9 bases outside the gene matches. Germline V CDR1 and CDR2: LNHDA, SQIVND (reference sequence). The length of the CDR3 is 16 residues.

This clonotype was counted ten times or more. The CDR3 spells CSARGTSGIYEQYF. For the CDR3, the DNA is TGCAGTGCTAGAGGGACTAGCGGGATCTACGAGCAGTACTTC. The chain has TRBV20-1 and TRBJ2-7; 12 bases are a match to TRBD2. With 1 base clipped from V and 3 bases from J, the junction kept 1 base outside the gene matches. The CDR3 covers 14 residues. CDR1 DFQATT and CDR2 SNEGSKA come from the germline V gene (reference sequence).

This chain links TRBV6-1 with TRBJ1-3; D not certain. Germline assignment: CDR1 MNHNS and CDR2 SASEGT. The CDR3 has 12 residues. The ends were cut back, 4 bases at V and 5 bases at J, with 6 bases in the middle. The CDR3 is CASSAYRNTIYF. The CDR3 DNA sequence: TGTGCCAGCAGTGCCTACCGAAACACCATATATTTT.

This clonotype was seen at least ten times. The chain combines TRBV5-1 with TRBJ1-1, with TRBD1 identical over 7 bases. Germline V gene lookup returns CDR1 SGHRS and CDR2 YFSETQ. V was clipped by 0 bases and J by 7 bases; unmatched bases: 3. This CDR3 has 13 amino acids. CDR3: CASSLAGTDEAFF. The DNA for the CDR3 is TGCGCCAGCAGCTTGGCCGGGACAGATGAAGCTTTCTTT. Full variable domain (outside the CDR3, taken from reference TRBV5-1 and TRBJ1-1): KAGVTQTPRYLIKTRGQQVTLSCSPISGHRSVSWYQQTPGQGLQFLFEYFSETQRNKGNFPGRFSGRQFSNSRSEMNVSTLELGDSALYLCASSLAGTDEAFFGQGTRLTVV.

The chain is built from TRBV3-1 and TRBJ2-7; a possible D gene is TRBD1 (5 bases). In germline, CDR1 is LGHDT, CDR2 YNNKEL (reference sequence). V shed 5 bases and J shed 7 bases, with 12 bases lying between them. The CDR3 covers 12 residues. CDR3 sequence: CASSLPQGEQYF. CDR3 nucleotide sequence: TGTGCCAGCAGCTTACCTCAGGGAGAGCAGTACTTC.

On this clonotype itself: A clone one base away is much larger, so this may be a read error. The chain is built from TRBV30 and TRBJ1-5; 9 bases agree with TRBD1. Germline V gene data show CDR1 as GTSNPN and CDR2 as SVGIG (reference sequence). The CDR3 contains 15 residues. The CDR3 nucleotides read TGTGCCTGGAGTGTCGGGACAGGGATCAATCGGCCCCAGCATTTT. Translating it yields CAWSVGTGINRPQHF.